This T cell receptor beta chain stems from a study of blood T cell repertoires in COVID-19 (TCRdb year 2020). Looking at the study overall: Samples covering the acute and convalescent phases of COVID-19 were provided by collaborators in the United States, Italy and Spain. Sample metadata almost always included a de-identified subject ID, COVID-19 status, age in years and sex. The material from the prospective study consisted of cDNA or gDNA derived from T cells, B-cell-depleted T cells, or PBMCs. The repertoires were released in a freely available public database intended as a resource for research on the immune response to SARS-CoV-2. Samples came from the ongoing ImmuneRACE study (first 160 participants) plus 1,254 subjects from 6 global collaborators. The dataset comprised deeply sampled blood TCRbeta repertoires from subjects exposed to, actively infected with, or recovered from COVID-19. HLA class I and class II types, where available, came from metadata supplied by the sample provider rather than from assay-based typing.

General findings and caveats noted by the study authors: The quantity of clinical and demographic metadata differed by source and by participant and was supplied without curation.

From the cysteine up to the phenylalanine, the CDR3 has a length of 15 residues. The only DNA kept is the CDR3, 45 bases in frame from the first base. The germline V gene specifies SGHRS as CDR1 and YFSETQ as CDR2. Between the V and J ends, shortened by 0 bases and 9 bases respectively, the junction contains 16 bases. Whole blood was collected in K2EDTA tubes by collaborating institutions according to the institutions' own protocols. Collaborator samples were shipped for TCRbeta analysis as frozen whole blood, isolated PBMCs, or DNA extracted from either sample type. Regarding this clone: Its antigen remains unidentified. Per-nucleotide qualities are absent, and no much larger clonotype sits a single base away.

TCRbeta CDR3 regions were amplified from genomic DNA using the immunoSEQ Assay, a bias-controlled multiplex PCR. The source study handled its data this way. The number of nucleated cells in each sample was estimated by amplification of reference gene primers within the assay. Sequence reads were collapsed and filtered to measure the absolute abundance of every unique TCRbeta CDR3 rearrangement. Productive Simpson clonality was computed per sample as the square root of Simpson's diversity index over productive rearrangements. Sourced from immuneACCESS, this table was stored by TCRdb with only in-frame sequences that have V and J called. A share of the clones is absent; for the studies checked, an unresolved V gene accounts for under half, and the remainder has no known explanation. V and J calls plus clone size are reproduced from that table; the DNA served to infer D and trimming. The sample table records fewer than 250,000 clones; about 87% of these occur just once. Of the sample, less than 2% is held by the ten largest clones.

The clonotype comes from a man aged 65-85 years with acute or convalescent COVID-19. The source material was peripheral blood. The receptor chain draws on TRBV5-1 and TRBJ2-1; possibly the D gene is TRBD2, per 5 matching bases. CDR3 protein: CASSLGGNGRLEQFF. The DNA sequence is given as TGCGCCAGCAGCTTGGGAGGGAATGGTAGGCTTGAGCAGTTCTTC.